This T cell receptor (beta chain) emerged from a study of blood T cell repertoires in COVID-19. Libraries were prepared by immunoSEQ multiplex PCR; TCRdb keeps only in-frame clonotypes and omits some of them. The repertoire holds 360,000 or so clones, roughly 87% seen once, with about 2.7% in the top ten. V was clipped by 11 bases and J by 7 bases; unmatched bases: 9. In germline, CDR1 is KGHDR, CDR2 SFDVKD. There are 13 residues in the CDR3. The source is a woman in her 30s who had recovered from COVID-19. The chain couples TRBV24-1 to TRBJ1-5, with 8 bases identical to TRBD1. Sequencing was done on a sample of PBMCs or T cells enriched from blood (not recorded which). The CDR3: CANLDRDRQPQHF. The CDR3 DNA reads TGTGCCAATCTGGACAGGGACCGACAGCCCCAGCATTTT.